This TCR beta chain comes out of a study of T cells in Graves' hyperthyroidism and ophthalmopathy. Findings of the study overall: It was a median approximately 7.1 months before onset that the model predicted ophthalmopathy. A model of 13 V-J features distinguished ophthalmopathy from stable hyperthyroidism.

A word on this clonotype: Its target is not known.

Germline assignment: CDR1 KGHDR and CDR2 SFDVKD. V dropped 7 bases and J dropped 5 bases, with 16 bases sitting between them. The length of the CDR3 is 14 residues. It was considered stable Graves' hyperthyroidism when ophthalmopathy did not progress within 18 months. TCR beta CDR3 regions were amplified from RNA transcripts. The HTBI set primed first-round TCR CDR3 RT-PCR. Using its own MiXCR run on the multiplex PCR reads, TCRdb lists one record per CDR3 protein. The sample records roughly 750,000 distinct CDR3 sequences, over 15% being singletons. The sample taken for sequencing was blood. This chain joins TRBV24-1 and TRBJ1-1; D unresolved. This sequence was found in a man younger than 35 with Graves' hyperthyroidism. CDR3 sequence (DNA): TGTGCCACCAGGGCCCCAGCCCCAAGGACTGAAGCTTTCTTT. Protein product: CATRAPAPRTEAFF.